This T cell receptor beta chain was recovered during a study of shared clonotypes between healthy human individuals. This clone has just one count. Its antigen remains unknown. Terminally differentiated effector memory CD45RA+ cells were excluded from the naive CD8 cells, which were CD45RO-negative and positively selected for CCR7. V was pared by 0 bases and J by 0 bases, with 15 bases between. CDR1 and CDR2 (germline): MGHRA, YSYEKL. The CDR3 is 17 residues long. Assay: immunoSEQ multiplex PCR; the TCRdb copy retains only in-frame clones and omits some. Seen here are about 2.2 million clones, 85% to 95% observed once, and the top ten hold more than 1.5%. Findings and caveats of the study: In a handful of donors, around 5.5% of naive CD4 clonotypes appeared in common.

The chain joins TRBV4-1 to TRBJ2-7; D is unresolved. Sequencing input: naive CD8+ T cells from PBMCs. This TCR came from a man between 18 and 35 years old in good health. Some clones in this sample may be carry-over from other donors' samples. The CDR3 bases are TGCGCCAGCAGCCAAGAAGGCCAGGTCAGGAGCTCCTACGAGCAGTACTTC. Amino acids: CASSQEGQVRSSYEQYF.